A single sample gave rise to the 22 T cell receptor beta chains below, sequenced in a study of early T cells in non-severe SARS-CoV-2 infection. TCRdb redid the calling of the 5' RACE reads with MiXCR, one entry per CDR3 protein. The data contain 20,000 to 25,000 distinct CDR3 sequences, 4.7% of them singletons. The sequenced sample consisted of whole blood. These receptor sequences come from an adult who was a healthcare worker with PCR-confirmed SARS-CoV-2 infection or an uninfected control (not recorded which).

This clonotype was seen a handful of times. The chain employs TRBV6-6 and TRBJ1-2, with D perhaps matching TRBD1 (5 bases). V was pared by 6 bases and J by 5 bases, with 13 bases between. The CDR3 consists of 13 residues. Germline V gene data show CDR1 as MNHNY and CDR2 as SVGAGI (reference sequence). The CDR3, as DNA: TGTGCCAGCAGAACTCCGGGACCTTATGGCTACACCTTC. As protein: CASRTPGPYGYTF.

There are a few counts of this clonotype. The chain is built from TRBV6-5 and TRBJ1-5, with a tentative D call TRBD1 (5 bases). CDR3 length equals 15 residues. V gave up 4 bases and J gave up 5 bases, with 15 bases separating them. Germline lookup yields CDR1 MNHEY and CDR2 SVGAGI. In nucleotides, the CDR3 is TGTGCCAGCAGTTCCCAGGGACTTTGGGATCAGCCCCAGCATTTT. It yields the protein CASSSQGLWDQPQHF.

This clonotype was observed a handful of times. The chain combines TRBV3-1 with TRBJ2-5, with D perhaps matching TRBD2 (7 bases). Germline CDR1 reads LGHDT; CDR2 reads YNNKEL (reference sequence). The V and J ends lost 8 bases and 4 bases respectively, with 17 bases between them. The CDR3 is made up of 14 amino acids. The CDR3 region has the DNA TGTGCCAGCTCCATGGGGGGGCGGGGAGAGACCCAGTACTTC. Protein sequence: CASSMGGRGETQYF.

This clonotype came up many times. The genes are TRBV7-8 and TRBJ2-7; D unresolved. Germline loops: CDR1 SGHVS, CDR2 FQNEAQ. This CDR3 spans 12 amino acids. Trimming removed 6 bases at V and 6 bases at J, with 12 bases between. CDR3 region: CASRQTSAEQYF. The CDR3 DNA is TGTGCCAGCAGACAGACCTCGGCCGAGCAGTACTTC.

This clonotype was observed at least ten times. The chain carries TRBV3-1 and TRBJ1-2; 7 bases map to TRBD1. The V segment lost 6 bases and the J segment 4 bases; nucleotides outside the gene matches: 5. Germline V gene lookup returns CDR1 LGHDT and CDR2 YNNKEL (reference sequence). The CDR3 has 13 residues. The CDR3 coding sequence is TGTGCCAGCAGACGACAGGGAACCTATGGCTACACCTTC. Translated: CASRRQGTYGYTF.

This clonotype was counted many times. The chain employs TRBV11-3 and TRBJ2-7; TRBD1 matches at 9 bases. In germline, CDR1 is SGHNT, CDR2 YENEEA. The trim removed 0 bases at V and 2 bases at J, leaving 2 bases unmatched. CDR3 size: 15 residues. CDR3 loop: CASSLEGQGPYEQYF. The CDR3 coding sequence is TGTGCCAGCAGCTTAGAGGGACAGGGTCCCTACGAGCAGTACTTC.

This clonotype was counted many times. The CDR3 DNA follows: TGTGCCGTCGGGACGGATAACAATGAGCAGTTCTTC. Protein: CAVGTDNNEQFF. The genes are TRBV24-1 and TRBJ2-1; tentatively, D is TRBD1 or TRBD2 (5 bases each). The CDR3 contains 12 residues. V gave up 12 bases and J gave up 5 bases, with 13 bases separating them. Germline CDR1 KGHDR, CDR2 SFDVKD.

This clonotype was counted between two and nine times. CDR3 sequence (DNA): TGTGCCAGCAGCTTAGAACTAGCGGGGGGCCTAGATACGCAGTATTTT. Translation gives CASSLELAGGLDTQYF. This sequence joins TRBV7-2 and TRBJ2-3; 12 bases are a match to TRBD2. V trimming: 1 base; J trimming: 5 bases; junction bases outside the gene matches: 4. Germline CDR1 and CDR2: SGHTA and FQGNSA. CDR3 length equals 16 residues.

The chain combines TRBV2 with TRBJ2-5; 7 nucleotides line up with TRBD2. This CDR3 contains 11 residues. Per the germline V gene, CDR1 is SNHLY and CDR2 is FYNNEI. Unmatched junction bases numbered 2, after V lost 8 bases and J lost 5 bases. The CDR3 DNA reads as TGTGCCAGCTGGGGGGGTGAGACCCAGTACTTC. It encodes CASWGGETQYF.

The J gene is TRBJ2-3, the V gene TRBV6-2 or TRBV6-3; 10 bases agree with TRBD1. Germline values: CDR1 MNHEY, CDR2 SVGEGT. This CDR3 is built from 14 residues. V shed 6 bases, J shed 6 bases, and the junction held 6 bases outside the gene matches. The CDR3 DNA follows: TGTGCCAGCAGCCGACAGGGGGCACCCGATACGCAGTATTTT. Translating gives CASSRQGAPDTQYF.

This clonotype has ten or more counts. The chain joins TRBV7-2 to TRBJ1-6; tentatively, D is TRBD1 (6 bases). Germline V lookup: CDR1 SGHTA, CDR2 FQGNSA. The CDR3 has 15 amino acids. V lost 6 bases and J 9 bases, leaving 18 bases between the germline ends. The DNA for the CDR3 is TGTGCCAGCAGGGACCGGGACATTCCCTCTTCACCCCTCCACTTT. It specifies CASRDRDIPSSPLHF.

In its sample, this clonotype was seen many times. V is TRBV27 and J is TRBJ1-6; weak D call: TRBD1 (6 bases). With 2 bases removed from V and 10 bases from J, the gap between germline ends came to 15 bases. The CDR3 has 15 amino acids. The germline V gene has CDR1 MNHEY and CDR2 SMNVEV (reference sequence). The CDR3 loop reads CASSLTGTTPSPLHF. The CDR3 DNA sequence: TGTGCCAGCAGTTTAACAGGGACTACCCCATCACCCCTCCACTTT.

In this sample, this clonotype turned up a few times. This chain connects TRBV24-1 to TRBJ2-2, with unresolved D. V lost 6 bases, J lost 4 bases, and 11 bases lay in between. The CDR3 is made up of 14 amino acids. Per germline, CDR1 KGHDR and CDR2 SFDVKD. The CDR3, as DNA: TGTGCCACCAGTCCCCCGGCCTCCACCGGGGAGCTGTTTTTT. It specifies CATSPPASTGELFF.

The table lists this clonotype with many counts. This sequence joins TRBV12-5 and TRBJ1-4; D is unclear. This CDR3 is 16 amino acids long. Trimming stripped 0 bases from V and 3 bases from J, with 11 bases between. Germline lookup yields CDR1 LGHNT and CDR2 FRNRAP. Written as DNA, the CDR3 is TGTGCTAGTGGTTTGGTTAAATCGGGAGCTAATGAAAAACTGTTTTTT. Translated: CASGLVKSGANEKLFF. Together with reference TRBV12-5 and TRBJ1-4, the CDR3 gives the full variable domain: DARVTQTPRHKVTEMGQEVTMRCQPILGHNTVFWYRQTMMQGLELLAYFRNRAPLDDSGMPKDRFSAEMPDATLATLKIQPSEPRDSAVYFCASGLVKSGANEKLFFGSGTQLSVL.

CDR3 residues: CAISLGGGGDYGYTF. DNA of the CDR3: TGTGCCATCAGCCTAGGCGGAGGGGGCGACTATGGCTACACCTTC. This rearrangement joins TRBV10-3 to TRBJ1-2, with TRBD1 matching over 7 bases. Germline lookup yields CDR1 ENHRY and CDR2 SYGVKD. V shed 6 bases and J 3 bases; nucleotides not matched to a gene: 10. The CDR3 consists of 15 residues.

This clonotype has at least ten counts. This chain links TRBV6-5 with TRBJ1-2; unclear D gene. This CDR3 comprises 15 residues. Trimming took off 5 bases at V and 7 bases at J, with 20 bases between the two ends. The germline CDR1 and CDR2 sequences are MNHEY and SVGAGI. The CDR3 DNA reads as TGTGCCAGCAGTGCGGATTTAGTAGTTAAAGGTGGCTACACCTTC. Translated: CASSADLVVKGGYTF.

On this clonotype: This may be a read error, as it is one base from a much larger clone. The chain uses TRBV27 and TRBJ2-5; the match to TRBD1 covers 12 bases. The CDR3 spans 15 residues. CDR1 MNHEY and CDR2 SMNVEV come from the germline V gene (reference sequence). The CDR3 sequence: CVSSSGTGGVETQYF. The DNA for the CDR3 is TGTGTCAGCAGTTCCGGGACAGGGGGCGTAGAGACCCAGTACTTC.

Ten or more counts support this clonotype. The chain links TRBV18 to TRBJ1-2; D might be TRBD1 (5 bases). V was clipped by 11 bases and J by 2 bases, with 18 bases between them. CDR3 size: 14 residues. CDR1 and CDR2 from the germline V gene are KGHSH and LQKENI. The CDR3, as DNA: TGTGCCGCACGGGGCGACAGCTTAAACTATGGCTACACCTTC. Its protein product is CAARGDSLNYGYTF. Full variable domain (outside the CDR3, taken from reference TRBV18 and TRBJ1-2): NAGVMQNPRHLVRRRGQEARLRCSPMKGHSHVYWYRQLPEEGLKFMVYLQKENIIDESGMPKERFSAEFPKEGPSILRIQQVVRGDSAAYFCAARGDSLNYGYTFGSGTRLTVV.

This clonotype showed up just a few times. The chain is built from TRBV19 and TRBJ2-1, with D perhaps matching TRBD2 (6 bases). V lost 3 bases to trimming and J lost 12 bases, with 12 bases between them. The CDR3 covers 12 residues. CDR1 LNHDA and CDR2 SQIVND come from the germline V gene (reference sequence). CDR3 in DNA: TGTGCCAGTAGTATGGAGGGAATGGGGCAGTTCTTC. Translated, it gives CASSMEGMGQFF.

This clonotype came up many times. The chain has TRBV6-2 or TRBV6-3 and TRBJ2-7; 7 nucleotides agree with TRBD1. This CDR3 region has 17 residues. J was trimmed by 1 base and V by 1 base; bases with no gene match: 10. CDR1 is MNHEY and CDR2 is SVGEGT in the germline V gene. The CDR3 is CASSYWLLGQDSYEQYF. CDR3 DNA sequence: TGTGCCAGCAGTTACTGGCTCCTCGGACAGGATTCCTACGAGCAGTACTTC.

This clonotype showed up just a few times. This rearrangement joins TRBV18 to TRBJ2-5, with D perhaps given as TRBD1 or TRBD2 (5 bases each). V gave up 5 bases and J gave up 6 bases, with 22 bases separating them. The CDR3 runs to 16 residues. The germline CDR1 and CDR2 sequences are KGHSH and LQKENI. CDR3 DNA sequence: TGTGCCAGCTCAGATATAAACCGGGACCCAGGAAAGACCCAGTACTTC. Its translation is CASSDINRDPGKTQYF. Full variable domain (rest looked up from reference TRBV18 and TRBJ2-5): NAGVMQNPRHLVRRRGQEARLRCSPMKGHSHVYWYRQLPEEGLKFMVYLQKENIIDESGMPKERFSAEFPKEGPSILRIQQVVRGDSAAYFCASSDINRDPGKTQYFGPGTRLLVL.

This clonotype was seen ten or more times. The chain couples TRBV20-1 to TRBJ2-1, with 10 bases identical to TRBD1. The CDR3 has 15 amino acids. Germline V gene sequence: CDR1 DFQATT, CDR2 SNEGSKA (reference sequence). The V segment lost 3 bases and the J segment 4 bases; nucleotides outside the gene matches: 6. In DNA form, the CDR3 reads TGCAGTGCTAGGAGACAGGGGGCGAGATACAATGAGCAGTTCTTC. It specifies CSARRQGARYNEQFF.